Below are 14 T cell receptor beta chains sequenced from a single sample in a study of blood T cell repertoires in COVID-19. Sequencing used immunoSEQ multiplex PCR; TCRdb keeps in-frame clones, though not all of them. The sample includes 150,000 to 170,000 clones, roughly 84% of them seen just once. Sequencing was performed on peripheral blood. The receptors come from a woman aged 55-70 years with COVID-19, enrolled during active disease.

The chain couples TRBV18 to TRBJ1-3, with 9 bases matching TRBD1. V shed 2 bases, J shed 3 bases, and the junction held 2 bases outside the gene matches. This CDR3 has 15 amino acids. From germline, CDR1 is KGHSH and CDR2 LQKENI. The CDR3 region is CASSPMGQGGNTIYF. In DNA form, the CDR3 reads TGTGCCAGCTCACCAATGGGACAGGGTGGAAACACCATATATTTT.

V and J are TRBV20-1 and TRBJ2-7; TRBD2 is a possible D gene (5 bases). Germline assignment: CDR1 DFQATT and CDR2 SNEGSKA (reference sequence). The CDR3 covers 14 residues. The V end was cut by 3 bases, the J end by 2 bases, with 14 bases between. The CDR3 reads CSASADSLTYEQYF. Written as DNA, the CDR3 is TGCAGTGCTAGTGCGGACTCGCTCACCTACGAGCAGTACTTC.

J is TRBJ2-4 and V is TRBV7-9; maybe TRBD1 (5 bases). Germline CDR1 reads SEHNR; CDR2 reads FQNEAQ (reference sequence). The CDR3 covers 12 residues. V gave up 6 bases and J gave up 8 bases, with 11 bases separating them. This chain's CDR3 is CASSPQGYIQYF. DNA for the CDR3: TGTGCCAGCAGTCCCCAGGGCTACATTCAGTACTTC. Full variable domain (remainder filled in from reference TRBV7-9 and TRBJ2-4): DTGVSQNPRHKITKRGQNVTFRCDPISEHNRLYWYRQTLGQGPEFLTYFQNEAQLEKSRLLSDRFSAERPKGSFSTLEIQRTEQGDSAMYLCASSPQGYIQYFGAGTRLSVL.

The chain employs TRBV6-1 and TRBJ1-2; tentative D call: TRBD1 (5 bases). The CDR3 runs to 13 residues. V lost 2 bases to trimming and J lost 5 bases, with 9 bases between them. Germline values: CDR1 MNHNS, CDR2 SASEGT. This CDR3 reads CASSERGWYGYTF. The CDR3 DNA follows: TGTGCCAGCAGTGAAAGGGGTTGGTATGGCTACACCTTC.

CDR3 sequence: CASSVLGAVRSYNEQFF. CDR3 in DNA: TGCGCCAGCAGCGTCCTAGGCGCGGTTCGCTCCTACAATGAGCAGTTCTTC. The chain has TRBV5-1 and TRBJ2-1; D uncertain. In germline, CDR1 is SGHRS, CDR2 YFSETQ. This CDR3 is built from 17 residues. V was shortened by 4 bases and J by 0 bases, with 17 bases between the two germline ends.

This clone has only a few counts. The CDR3 protein is CASRLYQETQYF. CDR3 DNA sequence: TGTGCCAGCAGACTGTACCAAGAGACCCAGTACTTC. The chain employs TRBV6-5 and TRBJ2-5; D is ambiguous. Trimming left V 6 bases short and J 0 bases short, with 5 bases between. Germline V gene lookup returns CDR1 MNHEY and CDR2 SVGAGI. CDR3 length: 12 amino acids.

J is TRBJ2-7 and V is TRBV12-3 or TRBV12-4; possible D gene TRBD1, 6 bases. V was trimmed by 3 bases and J by 7 bases, leaving 13 bases between them. This CDR3 has 13 residues. CDR3 in DNA: TGTGCCAGCAGTTTTGGGACATCCCGGGAGCAGTACGTC. Translating it yields CASSFGTSREQYV.

The genes are TRBV19 and TRBJ1-6; D is perhaps TRBD1 (6 bases). The CDR3 is 16 amino acids. The V gene's germline CDR1 is LNHDA and CDR2 SQIVND (reference sequence). V dropped 4 bases and J dropped 2 bases, with 12 bases sitting between them. In nucleotides, the CDR3 is TGTGCCAGTAGTACCCGCAGGGGTACCTATAATTCACCCCTCCACTTT. It codes for CASSTRRGTYNSPLHF.

V gene TRBV6-5 combines with J gene TRBJ1-1, with D unresolved. The V and J ends lost 8 bases and 2 bases respectively, with 12 bases between them. Germline CDR1 reads MNHEY; CDR2 reads SVGAGI. The CDR3 covers 13 residues. The CDR3 region is CASGFSVNTEAFF. The CDR3 DNA is TGTGCCAGCGGCTTTTCCGTCAACACTGAAGCTTTCTTT.

The gene calls are TRBV19 and TRBJ2-7; TRBD1 matches at 11 bases. This CDR3 has 13 residues. Germline CDR1 LNHDA, CDR2 SQIVND (reference sequence). With 8 bases clipped from V and 7 bases from J, the junction kept 7 bases outside the gene matches. CDR3 region: CASHAGTGGEQYF. As DNA, the CDR3 is TGTGCCAGTCACGCCGGGACAGGGGGGGAGCAGTACTTC. Drawing the rest from reference TRBV19 and TRBJ2-7, the complete variable domain is DGGITQSPKYLFRKEGQNVTLSCEQNLNHDAMYWYRQDPGQGLRLIYYSQIVNDFQKGDIAEGYSVSREKKESFPLTVTSAQKNPTAFYLCASHAGTGGEQYFGPGTRLTVT.

This chain links TRBV6-2 or TRBV6-3 with TRBJ2-5; possibly TRBD2 for D (6 bases). Germline V CDR1 and CDR2: MNHEY, SVGEGT. V was pared by 2 bases and J by 9 bases, with 10 bases between. There are 12 residues in the CDR3. The CDR3 loop is CASSYNGRPQYF. CDR3 coding DNA: TGTGCCAGCAGTTACAATGGGAGGCCCCAGTACTTC.

The rearrangement links TRBV27 to TRBJ2-7; D remains ambiguous. Trimming took off 5 bases at V and 3 bases at J, with 11 bases between the two ends. The CDR3 has 13 amino acids. Germline V CDR1 and CDR2: MNHEY, SMNVEV (reference sequence). As DNA, the CDR3 is TGTGCCAGCAGTCACACCCCAGTCTACGAGCAGTACTTC. It codes for CASSHTPVYEQYF.

V is TRBV19 and J is TRBJ1-2; D is possibly TRBD1 (5 bases). CDR1 and CDR2 from the germline V gene are LNHDA and SQIVND (reference sequence). The CDR3 consists of 12 residues. V was cut by 6 bases and J by 4 bases, with 9 bases left in between. CDR3 sequence: CASREGSYGYTF. In nucleotides, the CDR3 is TGTGCCAGTAGGGAGGGGAGCTATGGCTACACCTTC. The complete variable domain, with remaining parts taken from reference TRBV19 and TRBJ1-2, reads DGGITQSPKYLFRKEGQNVTLSCEQNLNHDAMYWYRQDPGQGLRLIYYSQIVNDFQKGDIAEGYSVSREKKESFPLTVTSAQKNPTAFYLCASREGSYGYTFGSGTRLTVV.

In DNA form, the CDR3 reads TGTGCCAGTAGCGGAACCGGGACTAGCGAGGGTGAGCAGTTCTTC. It yields the protein CASSGTGTSEGEQFF. This rearrangement joins TRBV19 to TRBJ2-1; 10 nucleotides line up with TRBD2. Looked up from germline, CDR1 is LNHDA and CDR2 is SQIVND (reference sequence). The CDR3 spans 15 residues. After removal of 6 bases from V and 9 bases from J, the junction contained 11 bases not matched to a gene.